This T cell receptor beta chain was found in a study of cytomegalovirus exposure and HLA in healthy donors. Across the whole study: One earlier analysis, a look at roughly 170 million T cells, found fewer than 140 million unique TCR beta sequences. Points from the study as a whole: The classifier reportedly diagnosed cytomegalovirus status with high specificity and sensitivity. Trimming of TCR beta V- and J-genes showed a link, identified in a later analysis, to a missense DCLRE1C variant.

V was cut by 4 bases and J by 0 bases, with 10 bases left in between. CDR3 size: 15 residues. Germline V gene data show CDR1 as SNHLY and CDR2 as FYNNEI. Primers included in the PCR were 60 Vbeta and 13 Jbeta primers. Sequenced by immunoSEQ multiplex PCR; TCRdb stores in-frame clones only, minus some. The listing records some 41,000 clones. Details on this clone: Its target is not known.

V is TRBV2 and J is TRBJ1-5; D is perhaps TRBD1 (6 bases). This receptor was taken from a male donor in good health and CMV-seronegative. Sequencing was carried out using PBMCs. The CDR3 sequence is CASSGEQGSNQPQHF. The CDR3 DNA sequence: TGTGCCAGCAGTGGCGAACAGGGTAGCAATCAGCCCCAGCATTTT.